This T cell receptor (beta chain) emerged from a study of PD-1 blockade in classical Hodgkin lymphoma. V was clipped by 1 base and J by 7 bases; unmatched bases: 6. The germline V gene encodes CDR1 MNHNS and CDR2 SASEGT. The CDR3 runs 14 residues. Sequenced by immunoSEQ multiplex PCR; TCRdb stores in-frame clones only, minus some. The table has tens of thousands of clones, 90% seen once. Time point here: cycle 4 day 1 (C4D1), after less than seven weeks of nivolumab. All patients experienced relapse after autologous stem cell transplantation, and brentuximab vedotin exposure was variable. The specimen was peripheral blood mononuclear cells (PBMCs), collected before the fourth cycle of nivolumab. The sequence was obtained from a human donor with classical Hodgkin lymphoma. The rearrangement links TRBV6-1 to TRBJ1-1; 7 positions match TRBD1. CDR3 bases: TGTGCCAGCAGTGAAGAGGGGACAGCCTTTGAAGCTTTCTTT. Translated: CASSEEGTAFEAFF.